This TCR beta chain was observed in a study of human T cells and chemical hapten exposure. In the study overall: Per-sample variation in TCR yield stemmed mainly from small pooled library volume differences.

Regarding time point: healthy volunteer bleed at 2 weeks. Someone pulled total RNA out of unfractionated whole blood. Germline values: CDR1 SGHAT, CDR2 FQDESV (reference sequence). Trimming pared 5 bases from V and 10 bases from J, leaving 17 bases between. CDR3 size: 13 residues. This clonotype was detected ten times or more. For the library, individual cDNA molecules each received unique molecular identifiers. Authors' methods: Samples held a median of approximately 96,000 TCRs, range about 23,224–700,000. TCRdb itself ran the RACE reads through MiXCR, one entry per CDR3 protein. V and J calls and clone size were set by TCRdb, not the authors. The table records around 45,000 distinct CDR3 sequences, about 4.8% of them present only once.

The V call is TRBV11-1, the J call TRBJ1-1; no reliable D call. The receptor was derived from a human donor in good health. Some clones in this sample may be carry-over from other donors' samples. Sequencing was done on a sample of whole blood. The CDR3 is CASSPVQISGAFF. Written as DNA, the CDR3 is TGTGCCAGCAGCCCGGTGCAGATTAGCGGAGCTTTCTTT.